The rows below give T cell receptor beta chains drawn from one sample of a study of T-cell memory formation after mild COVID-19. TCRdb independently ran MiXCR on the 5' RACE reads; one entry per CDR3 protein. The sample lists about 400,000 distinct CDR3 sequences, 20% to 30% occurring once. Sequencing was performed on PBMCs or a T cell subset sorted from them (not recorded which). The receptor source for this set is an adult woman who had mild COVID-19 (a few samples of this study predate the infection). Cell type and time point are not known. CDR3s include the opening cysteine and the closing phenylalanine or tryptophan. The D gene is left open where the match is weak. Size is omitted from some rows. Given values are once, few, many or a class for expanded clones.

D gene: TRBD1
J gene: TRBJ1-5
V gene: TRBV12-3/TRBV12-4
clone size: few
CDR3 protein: CASSSWTGGLRSNQPQHF
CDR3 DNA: TGTGCCAGCAGTTCCTGGACAGGGGGCTTAAGGAGCAATCAGCCCCAGCATTTT

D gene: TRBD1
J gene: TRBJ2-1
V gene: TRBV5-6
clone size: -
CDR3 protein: CASSLGTGVFNEQFF
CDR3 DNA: TGTGCCAGCAGCTTGGGGACAGGGGTATTCAATGAGCAGTTCTTC

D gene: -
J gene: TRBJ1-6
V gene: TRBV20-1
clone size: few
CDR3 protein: CSARDPQGFGSPLHF
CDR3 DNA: TGCAGTGCTAGAGATCCACAGGGTTTTGGATCACCCCTCCACTTT

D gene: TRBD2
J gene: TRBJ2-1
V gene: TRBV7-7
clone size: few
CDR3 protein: CASSSLAGAHSSYNEQFF
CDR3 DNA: TGTGCTAGCAGCTCGCTAGCGGGAGCCCACAGCTCCTACAATGAGCAGTTCTTC

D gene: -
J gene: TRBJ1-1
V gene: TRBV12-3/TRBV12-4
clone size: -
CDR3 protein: CASSFVGRNTEAFF
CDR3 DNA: TGTGCCAGCAGTTTCGTAGGGCGGAACACTGAAGCTTTCTTT

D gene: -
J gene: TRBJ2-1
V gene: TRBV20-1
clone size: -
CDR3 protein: CSARDVGNEQFF
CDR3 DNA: TGCAGTGCTAGAGACGTAGGCAATGAGCAGTTCTTC

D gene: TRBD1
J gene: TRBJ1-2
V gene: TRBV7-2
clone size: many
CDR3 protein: CASSLAPPGQGFGGYTF
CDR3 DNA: TGTGCCAGCAGCTTAGCCCCTCCGGGACAGGGATTCGGTGGCTACACCTTC

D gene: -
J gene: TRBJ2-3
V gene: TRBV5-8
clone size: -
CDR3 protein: CASSLGGVGSDTQYF
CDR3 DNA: TGTGCCAGCAGCTTAGGAGGGGTAGGGTCGGATACGCAGTATTTT

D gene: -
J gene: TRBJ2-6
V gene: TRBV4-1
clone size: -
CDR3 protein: CASSQTPGLNSGANVLTF
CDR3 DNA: TGCGCCAGCAGCCAGACGCCTGGACTGAACTCTGGGGCCAACGTCCTGACTTTC

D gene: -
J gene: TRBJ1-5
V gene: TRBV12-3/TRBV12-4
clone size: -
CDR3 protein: CASSRGWGNQPQHF
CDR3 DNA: TGTGCCAGCAGCCGGGGGTGGGGGAATCAGCCCCAGCATTTT